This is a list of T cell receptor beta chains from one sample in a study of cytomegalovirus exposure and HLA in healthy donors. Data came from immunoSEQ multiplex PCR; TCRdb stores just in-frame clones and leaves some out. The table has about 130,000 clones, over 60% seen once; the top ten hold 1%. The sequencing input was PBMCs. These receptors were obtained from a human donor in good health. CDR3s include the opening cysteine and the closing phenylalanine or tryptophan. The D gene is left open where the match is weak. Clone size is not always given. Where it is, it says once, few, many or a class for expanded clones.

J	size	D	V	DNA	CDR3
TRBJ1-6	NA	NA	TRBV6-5	TGTGCCAGCAGTTACTCACTGAGCTCCTATAATTCACCCCTCCACTTT	CASSYSLSSYNSPLHF
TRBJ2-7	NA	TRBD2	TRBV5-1	TGCGCCAGCAGCTTGGGCCCGGCTAGCGGGTCCAACGAGCAGTACTTC	CASSLGPASGSNEQYF
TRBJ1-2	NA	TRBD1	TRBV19	TGTGCCAGTAGTCCGACAGGGGAGGGATATGGCTACACCTTC	CASSPTGEGYGYTF
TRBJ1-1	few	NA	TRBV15	TGTGCCACCAGCAGAGACCTCGCAGGGGTCAGCACTGAAGCTTTCTTT	CATSRDLAGVSTEAFF
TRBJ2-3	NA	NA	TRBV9	TGTGCCAGCAGCCCTGGTGGGGGCCCTTCAGATACGCAGTATTTT	CASSPGGGPSDTQYF
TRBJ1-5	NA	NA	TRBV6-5	TGTGCCAGCAGTTACGGAGGCAGTAGCAATCAGCCCCAGCATTTT	CASSYGGSSNQPQHF
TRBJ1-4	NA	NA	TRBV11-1	TGTGCCAGCAAACCACGAGCGTGGGTGGCTAATGAAAAACTGTTTTTT	CASKPRAWVANEKLFF
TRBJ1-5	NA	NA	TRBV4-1	TGCGCCAGCAGCCAAGGGATTCGGGGGGTTCGTCAGCCCCAGCATTTT	CASSQGIRGVRQPQHF
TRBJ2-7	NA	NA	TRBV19	TGTGCCAGTAAGTCAGGGCTAGAGCAGTACTTC	CASKSGLEQYF
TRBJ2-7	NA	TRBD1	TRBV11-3	TGTGCCAGCAGCGCCGGACAGGCGTTCGCCGAGCAGTACTTC	CASSAGQAFAEQYF
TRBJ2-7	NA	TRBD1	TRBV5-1	TGCGCCAGCAGGTTGGACAGGGGGTCCAACGAGCAGTACTTC	CASRLDRGSNEQYF